A selection of T cell receptor beta chains follows, all from one sample in a study of shared clonotypes between healthy human individuals. The method was immunoSEQ multiplex PCR; TCRdb's version includes in-frame clones alone and lacks a portion of them. The sample has around 980,000 clones, about four fifths seen once. The sequenced sample consisted of memory CD4+ T cells from PBMCs. The receptors originated from a man younger than 30 in good health. Some clones in this sample may be carry-over from other donors' samples. CDR3s include the opening cysteine and the closing phenylalanine or tryptophan. A D gene is named only where the DNA matches it firmly. A row's size may be missing; if present it is once, few, many or a size class.

V,D,J,size,DNA,CDR3
TRBV28,.,TRBJ2-7,.,TGTGCCAGCAGTTCCCCCGGGGCGACCTACGAGCAGTACTTC,CASSSPGATYEQYF
TRBV2,TRBD2,TRBJ2-3,few,TGTGCCAGCGGGACTAGAAGAACTAGCACAGATACGCAGTATTTT,CASGTRRTSTDTQYF
TRBV5-1,.,TRBJ1-5,.,TGCGCCAGCAGCTCGCAGGGGTTAAGCAATCAGCCCCAGCATTTT,CASSSQGLSNQPQHF
TRBV6-5,.,TRBJ2-7,.,TGTGCCAGCAGTTACTTGCGGGACGCGGGCGAGCAGTACTTC,CASSYLRDAGEQYF
TRBV9,TRBD2,TRBJ2-5,.,TGTGCCAGCAGCGTAGCCATCTCCCGGGAGGGCGCCGTAGGGTCCTCCCAAGAGACCCAGTACTTC,CASSVAISREGAVGSSQETQYF
TRBV19,.,TRBJ2-7,.,TGTGCCAGTAGTATAGGACGTACCTACGAGCAGTACTTC,CASSIGRTYEQYF
TRBV30,.,TRBJ2-1,.,TGTGCCTGGAGTATCGGCGGCTACAATGAGCAGTTCTTC,CAWSIGGYNEQFF
TRBV7-3,.,TRBJ2-1,few,TGTGCCAGCAGCTCGCAACCGCTCGACCTCTGGGACTACAATGAGCAGTTCTTC,CASSSQPLDLWDYNEQFF
TRBV28,.,TRBJ2-1,few,TGTGCCAGCAGTCAGGGACTAGGGGGCGACAATGAGCAGTTCTTC,CASSQGLGGDNEQFF
TRBV10-3,.,TRBJ1-5,.,TGTGCCATCAGGACGGATAATCAGCCCCAGCATTTT,CAIRTDNQPQHF
TRBV2,.,TRBJ2-7,.,TGTGCCACGACCCGGGACGGAGTCTACGAGCAGTACTTC,CATTRDGVYEQYF
TRBV28,TRBD1,TRBJ2-6,.,TGTGCCAGCGGACCCACAGGGGAACTGTCTGGGGCCAACGTCCTGACTTTC,CASGPTGELSGANVLTF
TRBV4-2,TRBD1,TRBJ1-3,.,TGTGCCAGCAGCCAAGATCAAAACAGGGGGGGTGGAAACACCATATATTTT,CASSQDQNRGGGNTIYF
TRBV7-8,.,TRBJ1-1,once,TGTGCCAGCAGCTTAGAAGGCCGCCTCACTAACACTGAAGCTTTCTTT,CASSLEGRLTNTEAFF
TRBV29-1,TRBD2,TRBJ2-3,many,TGCAGCGCCCAGGGACTAGCGGTGGGGACAGATACGCAGTATTTT,CSAQGLAVGTDTQYF
TRBV7-2,TRBD1,TRBJ1-2,few,TGTGCCAGCAGCTGGCGGACAGGTTTCTATGGCTACACCTTC,CASSWRTGFYGYTF
TRBV7-2,.,TRBJ1-2,.,TGTGCCAGCAGCGGGGGGAATAACTATGGCTACACCTTC,CASSGGNNYGYTF
TRBV11-1,TRBD1,TRBJ2-7,few,TGTGCCAGCAGTAGATACAGGGGCCCTTATTACGAGCAGTACTTC,CASSRYRGPYYEQYF
TRBV7-6,TRBD1,TRBJ1-3,.,TGTGCCAGCAGCCAACCGGGACAGGGGGCCGGAAACACCATATATTTT,CASSQPGQGAGNTIYF
TRBV2,.,TRBJ2-7,.,TGTGCCAGCAGTGAATCACAACGGGCGCAGTACTTC,CASSESQRAQYF
TRBV5-1,TRBD2,TRBJ2-1,many,TGCGCCAGCAGCTTGGCTGGCGGGAGGATTACTGATGAGCAGTTCTTC,CASSLAGGRITDEQFF
TRBV5-1,.,TRBJ2-1,.,TGCGCCAGCAGCGTCGGGACCTTCAATGAGCAGTTCTTC,CASSVGTFNEQFF
TRBV7-2,.,TRBJ1-5,.,TGTGCCAGCAGTCGGGACCCGGGTTGGCAGCCCCAGCATTTT,CASSRDPGWQPQHF
TRBV27,.,TRBJ2-3,.,TGTGCCAGCACCAACCGGGGCCAATACACAGGAGCGCAGTATTTT,CASTNRGQYTGAQYF
TRBV28,.,TRBJ1-2,.,TGTGCCAGCGGGCGCATGGGGGCACCCATGGGCGGCTACACCTTC,CASGRMGAPMGGYTF
TRBV5-1,.,TRBJ2-3,.,TGCGCCAGCAGCTGGGGGTACGGGGTGCCAGATACGCAGTATTTT,CASSWGYGVPDTQYF
TRBV27,.,TRBJ2-7,.,TGTGCCAGCAGTCAACAGGGACCCTACGAGCAGTACTTC,CASSQQGPYEQYF
TRBV15,.,TRBJ2-7,.,TGTGCCACCAGCAGAGATCTGGGATTCGGGTACGAGCAGTACTTC,CATSRDLGFGYEQYF
TRBV2,TRBD2,TRBJ2-5,.,TGTGCCGGTGGGACTAGCGGAGTTCAAGAGACCCAGTACTTC,CAGGTSGVQETQYF
TRBV28,.,TRBJ2-7,.,TGTGCCAGCAGCTCCCCGAGCAGCCTCTACGAGCAGTACTTC,CASSSPSSLYEQYF
TRBV10-1,TRBD2,TRBJ2-2,.,TGCGCCAGCTCATCGAGGTCCGGGACTAGTCGCCGGGAGCTGTTTTTT,CASSSRSGTSRRELFF
TRBV19,.,TRBJ1-2,.,TGTGCCAGTAGTCCCCTGGACCCAAAGGTTTATGGCTACACCTTC,CASSPLDPKVYGYTF
TRBV4-2,.,TRBJ2-1,once,TGTGCCAGCAGCCAAGCGTGGCAGGGTATCCATGAGCAGTTCTTC,CASSQAWQGIHEQFF
TRBV7-3,.,TRBJ1-6,.,TGTGCCAGCAGCTTAACTCCTGGGGAGGCCCCCCTCCACTTT,CASSLTPGEAPLHF
TRBV7-9,.,TRBJ1-2,.,TGTGCCAGCAGCTTAGGGTCAGGGTGGGACTATGGCTACACCTTC,CASSLGSGWDYGYTF
TRBV6-6,.,TRBJ2-3,.,TGTGCCAGCAGTTACCCACCAATCGAAGATACGCAGTATTTT,CASSYPPIEDTQYF
TRBV13,TRBD2,TRBJ2-4,few,TGTGCCAGCAGCCGTGGGAGGGGCGGAAACATTCAGTACTTC,CASSRGRGGNIQYF
TRBV30,.,TRBJ1-4,many,TGTGCCTGGAATCTGTTGACTAATGAAAAACTGTTTTTT,CAWNLLTNEKLFF
TRBV15,.,TRBJ2-7,once,TGTGCCACCAGCAGAGAACAGGGCAGTAGCTACGAGCAGTACTTC,CATSREQGSSYEQYF
TRBV18,TRBD1,TRBJ2-7,.,TGTGCCAGCTCACCACCCTTAACAGGGGGCGGATTGGCCGAGCAGTACTTC,CASSPPLTGGGLAEQYF
TRBV27,TRBD2,TRBJ2-7,.,TGTGCCAGCAGTTACAAGCATCCGACTAGCGGGAACTCCTACGAGCAGTACTTC,CASSYKHPTSGNSYEQYF
TRBV28,TRBD2,TRBJ2-7,.,TGTGCCAGCAGTTTTCCCCCTCTTCACAGCGGGAGTTACGAGCAGTACTTC,CASSFPPLHSGSYEQYF
TRBV7-2,TRBD1,TRBJ2-7,.,TGTGCCAGCAGCTTTGGACAGGGCCCCTACGAGCAGTACTTC,CASSFGQGPYEQYF